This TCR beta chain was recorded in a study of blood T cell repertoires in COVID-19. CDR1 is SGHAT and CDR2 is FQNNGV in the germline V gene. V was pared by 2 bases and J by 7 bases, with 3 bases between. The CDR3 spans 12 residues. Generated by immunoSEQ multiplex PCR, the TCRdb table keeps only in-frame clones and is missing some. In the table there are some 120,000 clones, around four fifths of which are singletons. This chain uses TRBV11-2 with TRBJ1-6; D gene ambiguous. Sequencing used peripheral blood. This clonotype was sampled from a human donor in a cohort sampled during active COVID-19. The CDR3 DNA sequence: TGTGCCAGCAGCTTACCGAATTCACCCCTCCACTTT. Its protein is CASSLPNSPLHF.